One and the same sample provided the 18 T cell receptor beta chains below, sequenced in a study of T cell repertoires in cytomegalovirus infection. TCRdb re-called the reads through MiXCR, storing one row per CDR3 protein. The sample records over 250,000 distinct CDR3 sequences, under 25% being singletons. These receptors are not linked to any known antigen. The sample in question was cultured PBMCs, obtained from culture after CMV antigen stimulation. The source of these receptors is a human donor in good health (CMV status not recorded). Some clones in this sample may be carry-over from other donors' samples.

The chain carries TRBV30 and TRBJ1-5; D uncertain. CDR3 length: 13 amino acids. Germline V lookup: CDR1 GTSNPN, CDR2 SVGIG (reference sequence). Trimming took off 0 bases at V and 3 bases at J, with 6 bases between the two ends. CDR3 loop: CAWSVSINQPQHF. As DNA, the CDR3 is TGTGCCTGGAGTGTGAGTATCAATCAGCCCCAGCATTTT.

This clonotype showed up just a few times. The chain has TRBV7-9 and TRBJ1-5; the match to TRBD1 covers 7 bases. This CDR3 spans 14 amino acids. Germline V gene sequence: CDR1 SEHNR, CDR2 FQNEAQ (reference sequence). Trimming removed 4 bases from V and 5 bases from J; junction bases left unmatched: 5. The CDR3 nucleotides are TGTGCCAGCAGCTCCGGGACAGAGTATCAGCCCCAGCATTTT. It translates to CASSSGTEYQPQHF.

The J gene is TRBJ2-7, the V gene TRBV28; TRBD2 aligns across 7 bases. V gave up 8 bases and J gave up 2 bases; unmatched junction bases: 12. The CDR3 consists of 15 residues. Germline-derived CDR1 and CDR2 are MDHEN and SYDVKM. CDR3 DNA sequence: TGTGCCAGCCGAGGGGAGTCTAGCGGTCCCTACGAGCAGTACTTC. Translating gives CASRGESSGPYEQYF.

This clonotype was counted only a few times. V and J are TRBV7-2 and TRBJ2-1, with 15 bases matching TRBD2. From germline, CDR1 is SGHTA and CDR2 FQGNSA. The trim removed 5 bases at V and 8 bases at J, leaving 10 bases unmatched. This CDR3 comprises 17 residues. In nucleotides, the CDR3 is TGTGCCAGCAGCCGGACTAGCGGGAGGGGATCGTCGTATGAGCAGTTCTTC. Its protein is CASSRTSGRGSSYEQFF.

This clonotype was seen many times. This sequence joins TRBV7-8 and TRBJ1-4; D gene uncertain. The CDR3 extends over 15 amino acids. The germline V and J ends were trimmed by 4 bases and 1 base, with 10 bases remaining between them. Germline CDR1 is SGHVS and CDR2 is FQNEAQ. The DNA of the CDR3 is TGTGCCAGCAGCTCAGGAGGTGGAACTAATGAAAAACTGTTTTTT. The encoded protein is CASSSGGGTNEKLFF.

The J gene is TRBJ2-1, the V gene TRBV18; tentative D call: TRBD2 (6 bases). The length of the CDR3 is 16 residues. Trimming shortened V by 3 bases and J by 5 bases, and 17 bases separated the two germline ends. Germline V gene lookup returns CDR1 KGHSH and CDR2 LQKENI. CDR3 loop: CASSPPGLTGNNEQFF. CDR3 DNA: TGTGCCAGCTCACCGCCGGGACTGACGGGGAACAATGAGCAGTTCTTC.

CDR3 residues: CASSTLSSYNEQFF. The CDR3 nucleotides are TGTGCCAGTAGTACTCTTAGCTCCTACAATGAGCAGTTCTTC. The rearrangement joins TRBV19 to TRBJ2-1; no firm D call. The germline V and J ends were trimmed by 4 bases and 0 bases, with 7 bases remaining between them. The V gene's germline CDR1 is LNHDA and CDR2 SQIVND (reference sequence). The CDR3 has 14 residues. Full variable domain (rest looked up from reference TRBV19 and TRBJ2-1): DGGITQSPKYLFRKEGQNVTLSCEQNLNHDAMYWYRQDPGQGLRLIYYSQIVNDFQKGDIAEGYSVSREKKESFPLTVTSAQKNPTAFYLCASSTLSSYNEQFFGPGTRLTVL.

This clonotype was seen a few times. This chain uses TRBV12-3 or TRBV12-4 with TRBJ2-1; D is uncertain. V was pared by 3 bases and J by 8 bases, with 14 bases between. The CDR3 extends over 14 amino acids. CDR3 DNA: TGTGCCAGCAGTTTCTCCCTAATAATGGATGAGCAGTTCTTC. Encoded protein: CASSFSLIMDEQFF.

In this sample, this clonotype turned up many times. V usage is TRBV7-2 and J usage is TRBJ1-1, with 7 bases fitting TRBD1. Unmatched junction bases numbered 7, after V lost 5 bases and J lost 4 bases. Germline V gene lookup returns CDR1 SGHTA and CDR2 FQGNSA. The CDR3 is 14 amino acids. The CDR3 here is CASSLDRLFTEAFF. The DNA of the CDR3 is TGTGCCAGCAGCCTGGACAGGCTATTCACTGAAGCTTTCTTT. The full variable domain, in which reference TRBV7-2 and TRBJ1-1 provide the parts outside the CDR3, is GAGVSQSPSNKVTEKGKDVELRCDPISGHTALYWYRQSLGQGLEFLIYFQGNSAPDKSGLPSDRFSAERTGGSVSTLTIQRTQQEDSAVYLCASSLDRLFTEAFFGQGTRLTVV.

This clonotype has just a few counts. This chain connects TRBV6-1 to TRBJ2-2; 8 bases line up with TRBD1. Trimming took 5 bases from V and 4 from J; bases not matched to a gene: 6. From germline, CDR1 is MNHNS and CDR2 SASEGT. The CDR3 covers 15 residues. CDR3: CASSTTGAGTGELFF. CDR3 coding DNA: TGTGCCAGCAGTACGACAGGGGCGGGCACCGGGGAGCTGTTTTTT.

The table lists this clonotype with many counts. This chain connects TRBV28 to TRBJ1-4; D remains unclear. The germline gives CDR1 MDHEN, CDR2 SYDVKM. The CDR3 extends over 15 amino acids. V lost 4 bases and J lost 3, with 12 bases in between. CDR3 sequence (DNA): TGTGCCAGCAGTTCGCGACCGGGAGCTAATGAAAAACTGTTTTTT. It specifies CASSSRPGANEKLFF.

V and J are TRBV28 and TRBJ1-2; 7 bases line up with TRBD1. CDR3 length: 14 residues. CDR1 is MDHEN and CDR2 is SYDVKM in the germline V gene. With 3 bases clipped from V and 7 bases from J, the junction kept 8 bases outside the gene matches. The CDR3 loop reads CASSFLQGRAGYTF. CDR3 DNA sequence: TGTGCCAGCAGTTTTCTACAGGGGAGGGCTGGCTACACCTTC.

This clonotype has at least ten counts. The gene calls are TRBV7-2 and TRBJ2-6; D unclear. The CDR3 consists of 13 residues. Trimming took 7 bases from V and 2 from J, leaving 6 bases between them. Per the germline V gene, CDR1 is SGHTA and CDR2 is FQGNSA. CDR3 region: CASTLAGANVLTF. Written as DNA, the CDR3 is TGTGCCAGCACCCTCGCTGGGGCCAACGTCCTGACTTTC. Full variable domain (remainder filled in from reference TRBV7-2 and TRBJ2-6): GAGVSQSPSNKVTEKGKDVELRCDPISGHTALYWYRQSLGQGLEFLIYFQGNSAPDKSGLPSDRFSAERTGGSVSTLTIQRTQQEDSAVYLCASTLAGANVLTFGAGSRLTVL.

This clonotype was seen a single time. The CDR3 region has the DNA TGTGCCACACGAGGGACTTCGAACACCGGGGAGCTGTTTTTT. Its translation is CATRGTSNTGELFF. This chain links TRBV10-3 with TRBJ2-2; TRBD2 is a possible D gene (6 bases). Germline V gene lookup returns CDR1 ENHRY and CDR2 SYGVKD. Trimming pared 10 bases from V and 0 bases from J, leaving 12 bases between. The CDR3 is 14 residues long.

V usage is TRBV5-4 and J usage is TRBJ2-3; 9 bases line up with TRBD1. V shed 3 bases, J shed 2 bases, and the junction held 1 base outside the gene matches. Germline loops: CDR1 SGHNT, CDR2 YYREEE (reference sequence). The CDR3 spans 14 residues. CDR3 amino acids: CASSSQGATDTQYF. Here the CDR3 DNA reads TGTGCCAGCAGCTCACAGGGGGCCACAGATACGCAGTATTTT.

This clonotype was detected only once. The chain links TRBV28 to TRBJ2-7; D is possibly TRBD1 (6 bases). The germline V gene has CDR1 MDHEN and CDR2 SYDVKM. The CDR3 covers 16 residues. Trimming shortened V by 6 bases and J by 0 bases, and 18 bases separated the two germline ends. This chain's CDR3 is CASSRPDRPSSYEQYF. In nucleotides, the CDR3 is TGTGCCAGCAGCCGTCCTGACAGGCCGAGCTCCTACGAGCAGTACTTC. Variable domain in full (rest from reference TRBV28 and TRBJ2-7): DVKVTQSSRYLVKRTGEKVFLECVQDMDHENMFWYRQDPGLGLRLIYFSYDVKMKEKGDIPEGYSVSREKKERFSLILESASTNQTSMYLCASSRPDRPSSYEQYFGPGTRLTVT.

The V gene is TRBV12-3 or TRBV12-4, the J gene TRBJ2-1; 7 nucleotides match TRBD1. The V and J ends lost 2 bases and 4 bases, in that order; junction bases with no gene match: 5. The CDR3 is made up of 15 amino acids. CDR3 DNA sequence: TGTGCCAGCAGTTTAAGCAGGGGGTTGTACAATGAGCAGTTCTTC. It yields the protein CASSLSRGLYNEQFF.

This clonotype was counted a single time. This sequence joins TRBV27 and TRBJ1-4; 7 bases are a match to TRBD1. V was pared by 3 bases and J by 4 bases, with 2 bases of the junction left unmatched. Per the germline V gene, CDR1 is MNHEY and CDR2 is SMNVEV (reference sequence). The CDR3 runs 14 residues. CDR3 in amino acids: CASSFYRGNEKLFF. The CDR3 DNA reads TGTGCCAGCAGTTTCTACAGGGGTAATGAAAAACTGTTTTTT.